This section outlines one TCR beta chain sequence together with its context. The V gene's germline CDR1 is MNHEY and CDR2 SVGEGT. V shed 5 bases and J shed 4 bases, with 11 bases lying between them. This CDR3 has 13 residues. In the source study's methods: Amplifying reference gene primers gave estimates of nucleated cell counts. TCRdb's table, derived via immunoSEQ multiplex PCR, lists solely in-frame clones and lacks some. V and J calls and clone size are those listed in that table; D and trimming were worked out from the DNA. The sample lists roughly 190,000 clones, approximately 87% occurring once. The data stem from a study of blood T cell repertoires in COVID-19.

Material for sequencing was peripheral blood. The source is a woman aged 55-69 years with COVID-19, enrolled during active disease. The chain joins TRBV6-2 or TRBV6-3 to TRBJ1-2; no clear D gene. The CDR3 region has the DNA TGTGCCAGCAGTGCCCCGGGTATCTATGGCTACACCTTC. Translating gives CASSAPGIYGYTF.